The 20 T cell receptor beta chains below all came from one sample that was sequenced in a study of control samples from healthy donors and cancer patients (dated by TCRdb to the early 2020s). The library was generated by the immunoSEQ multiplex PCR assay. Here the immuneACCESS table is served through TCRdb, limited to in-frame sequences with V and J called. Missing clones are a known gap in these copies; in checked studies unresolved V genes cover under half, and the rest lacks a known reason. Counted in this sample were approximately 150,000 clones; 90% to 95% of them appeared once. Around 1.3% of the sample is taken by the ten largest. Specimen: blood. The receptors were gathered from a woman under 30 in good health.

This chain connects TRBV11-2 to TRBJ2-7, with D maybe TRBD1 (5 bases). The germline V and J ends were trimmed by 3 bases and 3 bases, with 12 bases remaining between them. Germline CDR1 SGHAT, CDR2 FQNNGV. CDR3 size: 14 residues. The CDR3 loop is CASSLTDRGYEQYF. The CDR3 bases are TGTGCCAGCAGCTTGACAGACAGAGGCTACGAGCAGTACTTC.

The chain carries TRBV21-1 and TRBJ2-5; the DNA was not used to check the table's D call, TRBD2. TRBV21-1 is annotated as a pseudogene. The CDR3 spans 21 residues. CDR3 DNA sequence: TGTGCCAGCAGCCACAACACAGACCCCCGGACTAGTTTTTTCTCGGGGGAGACCCAGTACTTC. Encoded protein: CASSHNTDPRTSFFSGETQYF.

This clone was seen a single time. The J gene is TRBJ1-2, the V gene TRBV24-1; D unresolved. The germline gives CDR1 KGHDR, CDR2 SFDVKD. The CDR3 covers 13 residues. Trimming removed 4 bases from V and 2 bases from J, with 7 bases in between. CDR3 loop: CATSEPDNYGYTF. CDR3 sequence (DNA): TGTGCCACCAGTGAACCGGACAACTATGGCTACACCTTC.

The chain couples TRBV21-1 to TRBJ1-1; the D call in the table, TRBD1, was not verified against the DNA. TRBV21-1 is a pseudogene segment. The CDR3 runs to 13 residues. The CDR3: CASTRRGWTEAFF. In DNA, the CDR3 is TGTGCCAGCACCAGAAGGGGTTGGACTGAAGCTTTCTTT.

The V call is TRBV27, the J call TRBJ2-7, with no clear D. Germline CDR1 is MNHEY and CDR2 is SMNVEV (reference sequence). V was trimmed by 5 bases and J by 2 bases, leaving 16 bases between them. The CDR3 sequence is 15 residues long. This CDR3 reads CASSQQGGRTYEQYF. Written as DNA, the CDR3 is TGTGCCAGCAGTCAGCAAGGTGGAAGGACCTACGAGCAGTACTTC.

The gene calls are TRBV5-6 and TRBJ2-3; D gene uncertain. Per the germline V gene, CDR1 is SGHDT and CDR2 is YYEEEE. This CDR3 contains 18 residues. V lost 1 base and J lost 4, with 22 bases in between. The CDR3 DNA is TGTGCCAGCAGCTTGCGAATTTCAGCAGGTAGCCCCCCAGATACGCAGTATTTT. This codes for CASSLRISAGSPPDTQYF.

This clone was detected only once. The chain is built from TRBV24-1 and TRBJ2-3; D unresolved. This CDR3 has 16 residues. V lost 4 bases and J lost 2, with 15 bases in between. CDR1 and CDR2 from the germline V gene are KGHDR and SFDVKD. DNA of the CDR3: TGTGCCACCAGTGACTCCCCGGGCCGGATCACAGATACGCAGTATTTT. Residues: CATSDSPGRITDTQYF.

The DNA of the CDR3 is TGTGCCAGCAGCGACAGGGGGAACACCATATATTTT. Translated: CASSDRGNTIYF. The rearrangement uses TRBV6-2 or TRBV6-3 and TRBJ1-3; 9 nucleotides match TRBD1. The trim removed 6 bases at V and 7 bases at J, leaving 1 base unmatched. CDR1 and CDR2 (germline): MNHEY, SVGEGT. This CDR3 is 12 amino acids long.

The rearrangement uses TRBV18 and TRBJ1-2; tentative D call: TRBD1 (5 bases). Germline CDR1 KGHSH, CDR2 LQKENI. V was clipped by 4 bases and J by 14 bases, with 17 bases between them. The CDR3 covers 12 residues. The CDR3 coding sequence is TGTGCCAGCTCACTGTCGGGTGGGGCCCTAACCTTC. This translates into CASSLSGGALTF.

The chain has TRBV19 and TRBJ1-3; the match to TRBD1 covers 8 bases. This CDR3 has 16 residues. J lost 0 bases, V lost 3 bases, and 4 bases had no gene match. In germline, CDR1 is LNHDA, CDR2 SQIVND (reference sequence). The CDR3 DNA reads TGTGCCAGTAGTATGACAGGGGCCAGCTCTGGAAACACCATATATTTT. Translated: CASSMTGASSGNTIYF.

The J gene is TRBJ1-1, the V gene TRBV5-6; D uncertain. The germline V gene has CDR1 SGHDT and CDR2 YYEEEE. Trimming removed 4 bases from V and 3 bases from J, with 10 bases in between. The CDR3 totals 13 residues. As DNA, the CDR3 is TGTGCCAGCAGCCCCCCGGATGACACTGAAGCTTTCTTT. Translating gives CASSPPDDTEAFF. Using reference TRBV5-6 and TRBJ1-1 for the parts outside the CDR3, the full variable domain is DAGVTQSPTHLIKTRGQQVTLRCSPKSGHDTVSWYQQALGQGPQFIFQYYEEEERQRGNFPDRFSGHQFPNYSSELNVNALLLGDSALYLCASSPPDDTEAFFGQGTRLTVV.

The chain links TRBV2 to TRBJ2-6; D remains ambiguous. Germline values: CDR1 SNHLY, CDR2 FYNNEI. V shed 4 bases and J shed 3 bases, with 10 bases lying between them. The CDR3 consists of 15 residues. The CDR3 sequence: CASSVGLFGANVLTF. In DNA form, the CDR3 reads TGTGCCAGCAGTGTAGGTCTGTTTGGGGCCAACGTCCTGACTTTC.

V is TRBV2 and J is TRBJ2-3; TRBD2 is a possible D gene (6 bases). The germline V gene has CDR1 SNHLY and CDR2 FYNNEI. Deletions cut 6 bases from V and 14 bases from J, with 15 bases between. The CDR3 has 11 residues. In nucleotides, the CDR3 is TGTGCCAGCAGGGGGGGTTTGGGTCGGTATTTT. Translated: CASRGGLGRYF.

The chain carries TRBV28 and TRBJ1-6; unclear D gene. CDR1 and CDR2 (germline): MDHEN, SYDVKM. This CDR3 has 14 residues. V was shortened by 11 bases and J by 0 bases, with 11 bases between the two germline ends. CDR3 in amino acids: CAGNRSSYNSPLHF. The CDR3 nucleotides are TGTGCCGGAAACAGAAGCTCCTATAATTCACCCCTCCACTTT.

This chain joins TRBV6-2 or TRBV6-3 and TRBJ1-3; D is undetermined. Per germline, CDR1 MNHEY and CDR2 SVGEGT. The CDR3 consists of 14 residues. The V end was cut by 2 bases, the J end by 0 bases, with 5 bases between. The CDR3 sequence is CASSYGNSGNTIYF. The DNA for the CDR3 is TGTGCCAGCAGTTACGGCAACTCTGGAAACACCATATATTTT.

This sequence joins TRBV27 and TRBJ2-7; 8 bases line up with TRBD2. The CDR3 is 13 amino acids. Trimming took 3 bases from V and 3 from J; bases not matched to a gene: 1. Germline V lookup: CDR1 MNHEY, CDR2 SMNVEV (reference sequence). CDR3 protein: CASSFTSGYEQYF. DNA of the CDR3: TGTGCCAGCAGTTTTACTAGCGGCTACGAGCAGTACTTC.

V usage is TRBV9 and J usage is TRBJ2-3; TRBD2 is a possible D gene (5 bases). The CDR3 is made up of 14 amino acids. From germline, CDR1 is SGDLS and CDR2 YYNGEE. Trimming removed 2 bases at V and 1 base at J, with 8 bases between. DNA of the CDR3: TGTGCCAGCAGCGTCCGAGCGGGCACAGATACGCAGTATTTT. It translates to CASSVRAGTDTQYF.

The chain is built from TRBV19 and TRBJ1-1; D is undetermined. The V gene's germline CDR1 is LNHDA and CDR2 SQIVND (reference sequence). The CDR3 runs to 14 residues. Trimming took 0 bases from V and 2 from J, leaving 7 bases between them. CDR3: CASSIDRPNTEAFF. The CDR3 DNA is TGTGCCAGTAGTATAGACCGGCCTAACACTGAAGCTTTCTTT.

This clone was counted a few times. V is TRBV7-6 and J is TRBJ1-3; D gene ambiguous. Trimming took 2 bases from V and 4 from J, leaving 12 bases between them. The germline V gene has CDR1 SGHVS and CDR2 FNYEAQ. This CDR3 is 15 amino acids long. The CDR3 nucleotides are TGTGCCAGCAGCTTAAACGGCAGACAAGGAAACACCATATATTTT. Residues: CASSLNGRQGNTIYF.

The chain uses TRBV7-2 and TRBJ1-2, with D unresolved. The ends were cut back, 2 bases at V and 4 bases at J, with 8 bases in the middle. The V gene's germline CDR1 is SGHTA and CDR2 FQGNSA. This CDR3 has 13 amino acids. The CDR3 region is CASSLLQFYGYTF. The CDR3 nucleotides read TGTGCCAGCAGCTTACTACAGTTCTATGGCTACACCTTC.